This T cell receptor beta chain is from a study of read filtering for tumor transcriptome and immune sequencing. Study overall: Patients were 16 to 20 male and about 15 female, mean age 65.9 years, range about 47 to 85. Whole-transcriptome libraries were prepared after DNase treatment.

This library used 300 to 500 ng RNA and molecular barcoded adaptors spanning alpha/delta and beta/gamma chains. TCRdb fed the reads into MiXCR, producing one record per CDR3 protein. The sample lists 75,000 to 90,000 distinct CDR3 sequences; 9% to 15% were seen once. The V gene lost 0 bases and the J gene lost 5 bases, with 4 bases spanning the gap. CDR1 GTSNPN and CDR2 SVGIG come from the germline V gene (reference sequence). CDR3 length equals 11 residues. The V call is TRBV30, the J call TRBJ1-2; D unclear. Source material: a population of CD138-negative cells sorted from bone marrow. This TCR came from a donor at least 40 years old with multiple myeloma. CDR3: CAWSVGYGYTF. CDR3 in DNA: TGTGCCTGGAGTGTGGGGTATGGCTACACCTTC. The full variable domain, in which reference TRBV30 and TRBJ1-2 provide the parts outside the CDR3, is SQTIHQWPATLVQPVGSPLSLECTVEGTSNPNLYWYRQAAGRGLQLLFYSVGIGQISSEVPQNLSASRPQDRQFILSSKKLLLSDSGFYLCAWSVGYGYTFGSGTRLTVV.